The entry below describes one T cell receptor beta chain. Its antigen is still unknown. Germline V gene sequence: CDR1 SGHDN, CDR2 FVKESK. CDR3 length: 14 amino acids. Trimming took off 0 bases at V and 6 bases at J, with 11 bases between the two ends. The sample comes from a study of lymphopenia after photon versus proton radiotherapy. Whole-study findings and limits: Post-nadir diversity loss with photons came from oligoclonal expansion, particularly CD8+ Temra cells. Relative stability marked proton patients; photon patients lost diversity and naive cells.

Using immunoSEQ multiplex PCR, the repertoire was profiled, and TCRdb retains in-frame clones only, with some absent. Of tens of thousands of clones listed, roughly 86% are singletons. The V call is TRBV14, the J call TRBJ2-5; tentatively, D is TRBD1 (5 bases). The sequencing used peripheral blood, collected from a patient treated with proton-based radiotherapy. The sequence derives from a woman in her 70s with pancreatic cancer. Some clones in this sample may be carry-over from other donors' samples. The CDR3 protein is CASSQDMGRQTQYF. The DNA for the CDR3 is TGTGCCAGCAGCCAAGATATGGGGCGACAGACCCAGTACTTC.